The T cell receptor (beta chain) under discussion was sequenced for a study of cytomegalovirus exposure and HLA in healthy donors. The primer mix had 60 Vbeta and 13 Jbeta primers. Sequencing used immunoSEQ multiplex PCR; TCRdb keeps in-frame clones, though not all of them. The top ten clones hold about 2% of a sample with over 75,000 clones, roughly 70% of them seen once. This clone showed up just a few times. The sequence was obtained from a man between 25 and 39 years old in good health and CMV-seronegative. The sample comprised PBMCs.

The CDR3 DNA sequence: TGTGCCACGGACAGGGGCCGAGATAACTACAATGAGCAGTTCTTC. Translation: CATDRGRDNYNEQFF. This chain uses TRBV10-3 with TRBJ2-1; 9 bases map to TRBD1. The length of the CDR3 is 15 residues. The trim removed 10 bases at V and 3 bases at J, leaving 10 bases unmatched. Germline-derived CDR1 and CDR2 are ENHRY and SYGVKD.